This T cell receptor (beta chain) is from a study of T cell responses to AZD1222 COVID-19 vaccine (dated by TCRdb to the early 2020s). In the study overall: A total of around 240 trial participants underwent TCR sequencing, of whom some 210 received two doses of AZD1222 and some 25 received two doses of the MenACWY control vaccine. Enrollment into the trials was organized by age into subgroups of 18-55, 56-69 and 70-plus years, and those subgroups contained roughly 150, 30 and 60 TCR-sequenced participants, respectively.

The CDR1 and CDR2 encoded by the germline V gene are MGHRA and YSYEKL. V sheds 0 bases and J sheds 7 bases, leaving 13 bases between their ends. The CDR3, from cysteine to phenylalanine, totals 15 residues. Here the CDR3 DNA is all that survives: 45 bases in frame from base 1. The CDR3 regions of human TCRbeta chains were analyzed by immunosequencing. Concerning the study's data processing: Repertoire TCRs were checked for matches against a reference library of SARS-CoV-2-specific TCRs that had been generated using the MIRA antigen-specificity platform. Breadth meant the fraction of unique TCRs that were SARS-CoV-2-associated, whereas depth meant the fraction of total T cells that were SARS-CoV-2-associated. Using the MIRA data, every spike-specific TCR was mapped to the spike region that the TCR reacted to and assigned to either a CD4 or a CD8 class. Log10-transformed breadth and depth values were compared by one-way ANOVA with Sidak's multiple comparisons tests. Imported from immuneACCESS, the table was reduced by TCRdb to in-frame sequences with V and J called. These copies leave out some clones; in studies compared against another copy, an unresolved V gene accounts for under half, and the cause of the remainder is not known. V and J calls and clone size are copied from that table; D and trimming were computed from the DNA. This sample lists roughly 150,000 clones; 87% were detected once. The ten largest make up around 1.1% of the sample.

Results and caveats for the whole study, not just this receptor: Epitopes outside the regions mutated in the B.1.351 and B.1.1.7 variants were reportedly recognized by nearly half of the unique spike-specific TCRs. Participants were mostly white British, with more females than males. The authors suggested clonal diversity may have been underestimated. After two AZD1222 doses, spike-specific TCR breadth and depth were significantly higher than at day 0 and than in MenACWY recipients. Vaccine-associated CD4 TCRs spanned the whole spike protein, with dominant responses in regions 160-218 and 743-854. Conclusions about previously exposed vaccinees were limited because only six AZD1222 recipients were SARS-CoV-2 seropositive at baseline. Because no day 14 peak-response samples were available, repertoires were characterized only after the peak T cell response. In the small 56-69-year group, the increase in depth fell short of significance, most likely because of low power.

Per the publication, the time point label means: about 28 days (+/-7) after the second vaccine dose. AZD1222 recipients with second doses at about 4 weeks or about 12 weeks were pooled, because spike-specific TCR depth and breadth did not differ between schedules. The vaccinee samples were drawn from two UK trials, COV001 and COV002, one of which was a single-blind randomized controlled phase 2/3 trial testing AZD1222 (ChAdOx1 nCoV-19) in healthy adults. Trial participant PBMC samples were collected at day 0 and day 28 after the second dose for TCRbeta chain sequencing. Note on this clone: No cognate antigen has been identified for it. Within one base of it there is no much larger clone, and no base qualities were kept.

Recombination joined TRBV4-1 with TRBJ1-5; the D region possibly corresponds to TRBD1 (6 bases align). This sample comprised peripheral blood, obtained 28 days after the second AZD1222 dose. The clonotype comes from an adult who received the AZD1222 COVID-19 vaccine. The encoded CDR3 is CASSQDPGGEQPQHF. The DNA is TGCGCCAGCAGCCAAGATCCGGGGGGCGAACAGCCCCAGCATTTT.